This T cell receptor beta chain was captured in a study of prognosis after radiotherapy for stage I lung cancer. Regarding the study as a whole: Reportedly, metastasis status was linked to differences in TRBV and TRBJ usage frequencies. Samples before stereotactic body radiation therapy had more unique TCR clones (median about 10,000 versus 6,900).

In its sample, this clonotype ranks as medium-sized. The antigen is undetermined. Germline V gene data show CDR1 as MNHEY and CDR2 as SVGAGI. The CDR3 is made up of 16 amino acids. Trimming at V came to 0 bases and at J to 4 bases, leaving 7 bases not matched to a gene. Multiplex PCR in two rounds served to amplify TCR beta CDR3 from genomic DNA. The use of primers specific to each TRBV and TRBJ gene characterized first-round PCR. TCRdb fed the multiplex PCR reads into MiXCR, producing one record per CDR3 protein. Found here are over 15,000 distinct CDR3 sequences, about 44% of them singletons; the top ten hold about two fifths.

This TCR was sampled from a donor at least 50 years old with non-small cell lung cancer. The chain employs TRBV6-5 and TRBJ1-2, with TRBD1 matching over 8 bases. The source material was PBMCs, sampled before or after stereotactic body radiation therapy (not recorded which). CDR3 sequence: CASSYSKYTGGYGYTF. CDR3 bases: TGTGCCAGCAGTTACTCGAAGTATACAGGGGGCTATGGCTACACCTTC.